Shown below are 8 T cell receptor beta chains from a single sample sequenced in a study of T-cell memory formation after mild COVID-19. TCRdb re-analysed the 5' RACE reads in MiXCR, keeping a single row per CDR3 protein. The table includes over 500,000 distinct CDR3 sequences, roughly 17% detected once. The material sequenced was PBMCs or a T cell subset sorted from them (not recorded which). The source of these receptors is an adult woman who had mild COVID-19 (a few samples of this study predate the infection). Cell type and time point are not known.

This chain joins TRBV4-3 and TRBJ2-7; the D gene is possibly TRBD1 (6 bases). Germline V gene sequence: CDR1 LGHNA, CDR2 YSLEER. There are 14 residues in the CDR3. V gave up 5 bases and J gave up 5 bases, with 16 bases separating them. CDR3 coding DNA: TGCGCCAGCAGCTCCCGACAGGTCGGGGACGAGCAGTACTTC. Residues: CASSSRQVGDEQYF.

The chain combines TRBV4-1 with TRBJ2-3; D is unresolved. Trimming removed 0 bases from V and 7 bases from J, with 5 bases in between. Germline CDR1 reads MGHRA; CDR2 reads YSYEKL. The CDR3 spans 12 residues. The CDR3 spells CASSQEGNTQYF. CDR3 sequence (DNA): TGCGCCAGCAGCCAAGAAGGTAATACGCAGTATTTT.

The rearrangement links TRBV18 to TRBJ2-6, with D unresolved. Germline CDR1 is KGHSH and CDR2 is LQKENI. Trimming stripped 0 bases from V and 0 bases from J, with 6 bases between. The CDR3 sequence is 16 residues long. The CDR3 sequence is CASSPPVSSGANVLTF. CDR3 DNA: TGTGCCAGCTCACCACCCGTTTCCTCTGGGGCCAACGTCCTGACTTTC.

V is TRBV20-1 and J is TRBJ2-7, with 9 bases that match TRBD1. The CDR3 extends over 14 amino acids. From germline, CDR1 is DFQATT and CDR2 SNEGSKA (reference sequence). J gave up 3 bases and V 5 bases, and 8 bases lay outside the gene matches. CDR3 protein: CSAATGGSYYEQYF. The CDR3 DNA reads TGCAGTGCTGCTACAGGGGGCTCCTACTACGAGCAGTACTTC.

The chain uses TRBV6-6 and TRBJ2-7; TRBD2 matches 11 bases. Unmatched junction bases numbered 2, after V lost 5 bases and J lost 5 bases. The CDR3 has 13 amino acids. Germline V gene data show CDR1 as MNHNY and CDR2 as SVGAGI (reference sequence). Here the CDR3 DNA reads TGTGCCAGCAGTGGGGGACTAGCGGACGAGCAGTACTTC. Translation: CASSGGLADEQYF.

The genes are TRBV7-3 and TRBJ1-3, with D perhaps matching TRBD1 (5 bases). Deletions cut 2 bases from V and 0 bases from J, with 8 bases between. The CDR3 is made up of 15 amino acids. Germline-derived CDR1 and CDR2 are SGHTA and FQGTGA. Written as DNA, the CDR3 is TGTGCCAGCAGCTTACAGGGTCCCTCTGGAAACACCATATATTTT. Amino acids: CASSLQGPSGNTIYF.

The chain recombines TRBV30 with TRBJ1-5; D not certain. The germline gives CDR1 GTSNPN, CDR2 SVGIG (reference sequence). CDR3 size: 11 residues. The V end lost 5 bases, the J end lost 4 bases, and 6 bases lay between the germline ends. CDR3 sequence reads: CAWGRNQPQHF. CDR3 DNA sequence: TGTGCCTGGGGCAGGAATCAGCCCCAGCATTTT.

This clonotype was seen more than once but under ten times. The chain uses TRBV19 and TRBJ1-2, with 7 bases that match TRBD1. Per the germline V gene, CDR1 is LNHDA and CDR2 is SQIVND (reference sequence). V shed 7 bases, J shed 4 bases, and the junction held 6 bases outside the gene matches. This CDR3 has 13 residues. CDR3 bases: TGTGCCAGTACAAAACAGGGGATCTATGGCTACACCTTC. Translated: CASTKQGIYGYTF.